Detailed here is one TCR beta chain. What it binds is not known. This specimen comes from a study of post-analysis software for immune sequencing data. General study points: Among roughly 5 TRBV segments more frequent in patients than controls were TRBV5-6, TRBV5-1 and TRBV20-1.

The TCR beta cDNA libraries contained unique molecular identifiers. MiXCR, applied by TCRdb to the PCR reads, yields one record per CDR3 protein. This table holds hundreds of thousands of distinct CDR3 sequences, around 64% found once. In germline, CDR1 is DFQATT, CDR2 SNEGSKA (reference sequence). The CDR3 totals 11 residues. V lost 8 bases and J 5 bases, leaving 9 bases between the germline ends. The chain uses TRBV20-1 and TRBJ1-4, with unresolved D. The receptor was derived from a girl aged 2 to 10 with multiple sclerosis. The sample taken for sequencing was blood. The CDR3 region is CSFISNEKLFF. CDR3 DNA sequence: TGCAGTTTTATATCGAATGAAAAACTGTTTTTT.